The 32 T cell receptor beta chains below all came from one sample that was sequenced in a study of regulatory T cells in long-lasting Graves disease. Time point noted: persistent/refractory GD, antithyroid drugs over 5 years with positive TRAb. PBMC-extracted RNA yielded the TCR library. Construction of TCR beta libraries relied on iRepertoire HTBI primers and on Arm-PCR targeting CDR3 regions. Each CDR3 protein gets one entry after TCRdb re-called the multiplex PCR reads with MiXCR. Of about 470,000 distinct CDR3 sequences listed, less than 25% were seen once; the top ten hold roughly 8%. The source was peripheral blood mononuclear cells (PBMCs), collected when the disease was refractory, from a patient treated with antithyroid drugs. These receptors were taken from a female donor with Graves disease.

This clonotype was picked up a small number of times. The chain links TRBV12-3 or TRBV12-4 to TRBJ2-6; D unresolved. The CDR3 spans 16 residues. Trimming cost V 5 bases and J 4 bases, with 15 bases left between them. This CDR3 is CASSTEDPRGANVLTF. DNA for the CDR3: TGTGCCAGCAGTACAGAGGACCCCCGGGGGGCCAACGTCCTGACTTTC.

This clonotype was seen at least ten times. J is TRBJ1-2 and V is TRBV10-2; TRBD1 matches at 8 bases. The CDR3 consists of 13 residues. V was pared by 2 bases and J by 8 bases, with 4 bases of the junction left unmatched. CDR1 WSHSY and CDR2 SAAADI come from the germline V gene. CDR3 in DNA: TGCGCCAGCAGTGAGGTGACAGGGGTGGGCTACACCTTC. This encodes CASSEVTGVGYTF.

This rearrangement joins TRBV9 to TRBJ2-7; D gene uncertain. The CDR3 totals 13 residues. V was clipped by 4 bases and J by 12 bases, with 20 bases between them. Per germline, CDR1 SGDLS and CDR2 YYNGEE. CDR3 amino acids: CASSTHPGVASYF. The CDR3 DNA follows: TGTGCCAGCAGCACACACCCTGGGGTAGCTTCGTACTTC.

The sample holds a few counts of this clonotype. The chain links TRBV20-1 to TRBJ1-5; D call uncertain. Germline CDR1 DFQATT, CDR2 SNEGSKA (reference sequence). CDR3 length: 13 residues. V was pared by 1 base and J by 3 bases, with 7 bases between. CDR3 nucleotide sequence: TGCAGTGCTAGAGGCAGGTCCAATCAGCCCCAGCATTTT. Its translation: CSARGRSNQPQHF.

The gene calls are TRBV25-1 and TRBJ1-6; D unclear. The V gene's germline CDR1 is MGHDK and CDR2 SYGVNS. The CDR3 sequence is 13 residues long. The V end was cut by 8 bases, the J end by 11 bases, with 16 bases between. The CDR3 loop is CASRPAGSTPLHF. In nucleotides, the CDR3 is TGTGCCAGCCGGCCCGCAGGTTCGACACCCCTCCACTTT.

This clonotype appeared many times. The genes are TRBV7-2 and TRBJ2-2, with 11 bases fitting TRBD2. V lost 5 bases, J lost 0 bases, and 8 bases stayed unmatched. The CDR3 covers 18 residues. Germline V gene lookup returns CDR1 SGHTA and CDR2 FQGNSA. The CDR3 bases are TGTGCCAGCAGCCCCAGGACTAGCGGGCCCGCGAACACCGGGGAGCTGTTTTTT. It is translated as CASSPRTSGPANTGELFF.

There are many counts of this clonotype. This chain links TRBV2 with TRBJ2-7; tentative D call: TRBD2 (7 bases). The CDR3 runs to 14 residues. Trimming took 11 bases from V and 3 from J, leaving 20 bases between them. Germline CDR1 and CDR2: SNHLY and FYNNEI. The CDR3 DNA sequence: TGTGCCCAAGAGGGGGGGACTACTAACTACGAGCAGTACTTC. Translating it yields CAQEGGTTNYEQYF.

The rearrangement uses TRBV11-1 and TRBJ2-7, with unresolved D. Germline V gene lookup returns CDR1 SGHAT and CDR2 FQDESV (reference sequence). CDR3 length equals 14 residues. V lost 5 bases, J lost 0 bases, and 11 bases lay in between. The CDR3 region is CASSPPHASYEQYF. The CDR3 DNA sequence: TGTGCCAGCAGCCCACCCCACGCCTCCTACGAGCAGTACTTC.

The rearrangement uses TRBV6-1 and TRBJ2-4; D gene unclear. This CDR3 contains 13 residues. Germline V lookup: CDR1 MNHNS, CDR2 SASEGT. V was pared by 9 bases and J by 0 bases, with 9 bases between. The CDR3 DNA sequence: TGTGCCAGTACAACAAGAGCCAAAAACATTCAGTACTTC. Protein sequence: CASTTRAKNIQYF.

The sample holds many counts of this clonotype. The V and J genes are TRBV12-3 or TRBV12-4 and TRBJ2-5; 15 nucleotides match TRBD2. The CDR3 is 18 amino acids. The ends lost 5 bases at V and 5 bases at J; junction bases unmatched: 12. CDR3 DNA: TGTGCCAGCAGTACGGGACTAGCGGGAGGACCCTGGGGGGAGACCCAGTACTTC. Translating gives CASSTGLAGGPWGETQYF.

This clonotype was seen many times. The rearrangement links TRBV6-5 to TRBJ2-7, with TRBD2 as a possible D gene (5 bases). The CDR3 is made up of 16 amino acids. Germline CDR1 reads MNHEY; CDR2 reads SVGAGI. V lost 0 bases and J 2 bases, leaving 14 bases between the germline ends. The CDR3 is CASSYSRPSWTYEQYF. DNA of the CDR3: TGTGCCAGCAGTTACTCGAGACCTAGCTGGACCTACGAGCAGTACTTC.

This clonotype was detected many times. The rearrangement links TRBV12-3 or TRBV12-4 to TRBJ1-6; D possibly corresponds to TRBD1 (5 bases). The CDR3 sequence is 13 residues long. V lost 5 bases and J 8 bases, leaving 10 bases between the germline ends. The DNA for the CDR3 is TGTGCCAGCAGTGGGGGACCTCATTCACCCCTCCACTTT. Its protein is CASSGGPHSPLHF.

A note on this clonotype: A much more abundant neighbour one base away suggests this may be a read error. The chain couples TRBV6-2 or TRBV6-3 to TRBJ2-7; 8 nucleotides agree with TRBD2. Germline lookup yields CDR1 MNHEY and CDR2 SVGEGT. The J segment lost 6 bases and the V segment lost 4 bases, leaving 11 bases of the junction unmatched. CDR3 length: 15 amino acids. The DNA for the CDR3 is TGTGCCAGCAGTTTTTTAGCGGGACCGTCGAGCGAGCAGTACTTC. Its translation: CASSFLAGPSSEQYF.

The table lists this clonotype with many counts. CDR3 coding DNA: TGTGCCAGCGGGGCAGGGATGGCCAGCTCCTACGAGCAGTACTTC. Its protein product is CASGAGMASSYEQYF. The J gene is TRBJ2-7, the V gene TRBV27; D possibly corresponds to TRBD1 (5 bases). The V gene lost 8 bases and the J gene lost 0 bases, with 17 bases spanning the gap. The CDR3 extends over 15 amino acids. From germline, CDR1 is MNHEY and CDR2 SMNVEV (reference sequence).

V gene TRBV7-2 combines with J gene TRBJ2-1; tentative D call: TRBD1 (7 bases). Between the trimmed V and J ends, which lost 5 bases and 4 bases, there was a span of 18 bases. This CDR3 comprises 16 residues. CDR1 SGHTA and CDR2 FQGNSA come from the germline V gene. CDR3 sequence: CASSAPTGEAYNEQFF. The DNA of the CDR3 is TGTGCCAGCAGCGCACCAACAGGGGAGGCATACAATGAGCAGTTCTTC. Looking up the rest from reference TRBV7-2 and TRBJ2-1 gives the full variable domain: GAGVSQSPSNKVTEKGKDVELRCDPISGHTALYWYRQSLGQGLEFLIYFQGNSAPDKSGLPSDRFSAERTGGSVSTLTIQRTQQEDSAVYLCASSAPTGEAYNEQFFGPGTRLTVL.

This clonotype showed up just a few times. This chain links TRBV29-1 with TRBJ2-7; the match to TRBD2 covers 9 bases. V shed 5 bases, J shed 9 bases, and the junction held 14 bases outside the gene matches. The CDR3 spans 14 residues. Germline CDR1 and CDR2: SQVTM and ANQGSEA. DNA for the CDR3: TGCAGCGTTATTAGGGCGGGAGGGCCTGGAGGGCAGTACTTC. Translated: CSVIRAGGPGGQYF.

The chain recombines TRBV2 with TRBJ1-1; 9 bases are shared with TRBD1. Trimming took 8 bases from V and 1 from J; bases not matched to a gene: 5. This CDR3 is built from 14 residues. The germline V gene has CDR1 SNHLY and CDR2 FYNNEI. The CDR3 protein is CASPRDRENTEAFF. Here the CDR3 DNA reads TGTGCCAGCCCCCGGGACAGGGAGAACACTGAAGCTTTCTTT.

This clonotype came up many times. The chain's CDR3 is CATGGQGVYVDNEQYF. The CDR3 DNA is TGTGCCACCGGAGGACAGGGGGTTTACGTAGACAACGAGCAGTACTTC. This sequence joins TRBV24-1 and TRBJ2-7, with 10 bases fitting TRBD1. The germline V gene encodes CDR1 KGHDR and CDR2 SFDVKD. Trimming cost V 9 bases and J 5 bases; bases outside gene matches: 15. The CDR3 sequence is 16 residues long.

CDR3 amino acids: CASSYALKDTQYF. Here the CDR3 DNA reads TGTGCCAGCAGTTACGCTTTAAAAGATACGCAGTATTTT. The rearrangement links TRBV28 to TRBJ2-3, with D uncertain. The V end lost 4 bases, the J end lost 5 bases, and 10 bases lay between the germline ends. This CDR3 comprises 13 residues. From germline, CDR1 is MDHEN and CDR2 SYDVKM. The full variable domain, its missing parts supplied by reference TRBV28 and TRBJ2-3, is DVKVTQSSRYLVKRTGEKVFLECVQDMDHENMFWYRQDPGLGLRLIYFSYDVKMKEKGDIPEGYSVSREKKERFSLILESASTNQTSMYLCASSYALKDTQYFGPGTRLTVL.

The sample holds many counts of this clonotype. This rearrangement joins TRBV28 to TRBJ1-2; D is ambiguous. CDR1 is MDHEN and CDR2 is SYDVKM in the germline V gene. Between the trimmed V and J ends, which lost 7 bases and 7 bases, there was a span of 13 bases. The CDR3 length is 12 residues. CDR3 amino acids: CASTPGIGGYTF. CDR3 DNA: TGTGCCAGCACCCCGGGGATTGGTGGCTACACCTTC.

This clonotype was counted a single time. In nucleotides, the CDR3 is TGCAGTGCTAGGGTATCTGAGCGGGAGGATGCGAGCTCCTACAATGAGCAGTTCTTC. It yields the protein CSARVSEREDASSYNEQFF. This sequence joins TRBV20-1 and TRBJ2-1, with 9 nucleotides matching TRBD2. This CDR3 has 19 amino acids. The J segment lost 0 bases and the V segment lost 3 bases, leaving 15 bases of the junction unmatched. The germline gives CDR1 DFQATT, CDR2 SNEGSKA (reference sequence).

The V call is TRBV11-2, the J call TRBJ2-5; the match to TRBD2 covers 9 bases. There are 17 residues in the CDR3. The junction had 11 bases not matched to a gene; V was cut back by 1 base and J by 5 bases. Per germline, CDR1 SGHAT and CDR2 FQNNGV. The CDR3 nucleotides are TGTGCCAGCAGCTTAGGGCAGAGCGGGAGGTCCCGGGAGACCCAGTACTTC. Its protein is CASSLGQSGRSRETQYF.

The chain employs TRBV28 and TRBJ2-1; D is possibly TRBD2 (7 bases). The CDR3 runs to 14 residues. V was shortened by 3 bases and J by 7 bases, with 13 bases between the two germline ends. CDR1 MDHEN and CDR2 SYDVKM come from the germline V gene. CDR3 nucleotides: TGTGCCAGCAGTTTCCACAGGGAGGGGAATGAGCAGTTCTTC. It codes for CASSFHREGNEQFF. The entire variable domain, with the rest obtained from reference TRBV28 and TRBJ2-1, is as follows: DVKVTQSSRYLVKRTGEKVFLECVQDMDHENMFWYRQDPGLGLRLIYFSYDVKMKEKGDIPEGYSVSREKKERFSLILESASTNQTSMYLCASSFHREGNEQFFGPGTRLTVL.

This clonotype was recorded many times. The rearrangement joins TRBV7-9 to TRBJ1-2, with 8 positions matching TRBD1. CDR3 length: 13 amino acids. Per germline, CDR1 SEHNR and CDR2 FQNEAQ (reference sequence). The V gene end was trimmed by 5 bases and the J gene end by 3 bases; junction bases not matched to a gene: 2. CDR3 nucleotide sequence: TGTGCCAGCAGCCCAGGGGGCGACTATGGCTACACCTTC. Amino acid sequence: CASSPGGDYGYTF. Combining the CDR3 with reference TRBV7-9 and TRBJ1-2 gives the whole variable domain DTGVSQNPRHKITKRGQNVTFRCDPISEHNRLYWYRQTLGQGPEFLTYFQNEAQLEKSRLLSDRFSAERPKGSFSTLEIQRTEQGDSAMYLCASSPGGDYGYTFGSGTRLTVV.

J is TRBJ2-1 and V is TRBV27; 9 bases are a match to TRBD2. Germline V gives CDR1 MNHEY, CDR2 SMNVEV (reference sequence). The V segment lost 4 bases and the J segment 4 bases; nucleotides outside the gene matches: 8. The CDR3 runs to 16 residues. CDR3 DNA sequence: TGTGCCAGCAGTTCAAGCGGGAGGATCATTTACAATGAGCAGTTCTTC. As protein: CASSSSGRIIYNEQFF.

The table lists this clonotype with many counts. The chain recombines TRBV11-3 with TRBJ2-2; 7 bases map to TRBD1. The CDR3 sequence is 15 residues long. V gave up 4 bases and J gave up 7 bases; unmatched junction bases: 9. The V gene's germline CDR1 is SGHNT and CDR2 YENEEA. The CDR3 DNA reads TGTGCCAGCAGCTCGTACAGGGGAGCTGACGGGGAGCTGTTTTTT. Its translation: CASSSYRGADGELFF.

This clonotype was recorded many times. The chain couples TRBV12-3 or TRBV12-4 to TRBJ1-1, with 7 nucleotides matching TRBD1. The CDR3 length is 13 residues. J gave up 5 bases and V 3 bases, and 3 bases lay outside the gene matches. The CDR3 nucleotides read TGTGCCAGCAGTTTTAGGGGGCAAACTGAAGCTTTCTTT. Translated, it gives CASSFRGQTEAFF.

This clonotype occurred a few times. The chain is built from TRBV6-2 or TRBV6-3 and TRBJ1-5; weak D call: TRBD1 (5 bases). Between the trimmed V and J ends, which lost 4 bases and 0 bases, there was a span of 10 bases. The CDR3 is made up of 15 amino acids. Germline values: CDR1 MNHEY, CDR2 SVGEGT. Here the CDR3 reads CASSWGLASNQPQHF. The CDR3 bases are TGTGCCAGCAGTTGGGGCCTGGCTAGCAATCAGCCCCAGCATTTT.

The CDR3 region is CASSQSGISTDTQYF. CDR3 coding DNA: TGTGCCAGCAGCCAGAGCGGGATTAGCACAGATACGCAGTATTTT. J is TRBJ2-3 and V is TRBV3-1; 7 bases match TRBD2. Trimming took 3 bases from V and 0 from J; bases not matched to a gene: 3. Germline loops: CDR1 LGHDT, CDR2 YNNKEL (reference sequence). The CDR3 runs to 15 residues.

The table lists this clonotype with a count of one. The chain is built from TRBV27 and TRBJ2-3; 9 nucleotides line up with TRBD2. Unmatched junction bases numbered 8, after V lost 5 bases and J lost 2 bases. The CDR3 contains 16 residues. CDR1 is MNHEY, CDR2 SMNVEV, per germline (reference sequence). CDR3 DNA sequence: TGTGCCAGCAGTAATATCGGACTAGCGATCACAGATACGCAGTATTTT. It specifies CASSNIGLAITDTQYF.

Here the CDR3 DNA reads TGTGCCAGCACCTTCGGTGGAGTCACAGATACGCAGTATTTT. Amino acids: CASTFGGVTDTQYF. The chain combines TRBV12-3 or TRBV12-4 with TRBJ2-3; D remains unclear. Trimming stripped 7 bases from V and 2 bases from J, with 13 bases between. The CDR3 is 14 residues long.

This clonotype was detected ten times or more. In DNA form, the CDR3 reads TGTGCCAGCAGTCGCCCCCGTGAGGGCAACTATGGCTACACCTTC. Translating it yields CASSRPREGNYGYTF. V gene TRBV28 combines with J gene TRBJ1-2, with D unclear. Germline CDR1 is MDHEN and CDR2 is SYDVKM. The CDR3 is 15 amino acids. The V gene lost 5 bases and the J gene lost 2 bases, with 15 bases spanning the gap.